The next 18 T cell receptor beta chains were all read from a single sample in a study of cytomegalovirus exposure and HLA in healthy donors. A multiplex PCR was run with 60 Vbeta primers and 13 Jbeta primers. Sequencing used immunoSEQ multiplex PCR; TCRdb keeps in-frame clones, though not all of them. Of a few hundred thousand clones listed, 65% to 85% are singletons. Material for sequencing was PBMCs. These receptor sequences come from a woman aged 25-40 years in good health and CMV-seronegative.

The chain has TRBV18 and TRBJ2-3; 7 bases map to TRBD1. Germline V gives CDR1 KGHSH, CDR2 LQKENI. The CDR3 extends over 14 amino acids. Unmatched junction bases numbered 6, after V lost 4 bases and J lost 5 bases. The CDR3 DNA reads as TGTGCCAGCTCACGAGACAGGGATGGAGATACGCAGTATTTT. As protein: CASSRDRDGDTQYF.

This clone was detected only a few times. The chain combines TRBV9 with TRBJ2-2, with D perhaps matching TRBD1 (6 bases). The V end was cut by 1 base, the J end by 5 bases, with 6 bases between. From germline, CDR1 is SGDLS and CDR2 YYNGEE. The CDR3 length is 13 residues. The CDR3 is CASSVTGTGELFF. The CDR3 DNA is TGTGCCAGCAGCGTAACAGGGACCGGGGAGCTGTTTTTT.

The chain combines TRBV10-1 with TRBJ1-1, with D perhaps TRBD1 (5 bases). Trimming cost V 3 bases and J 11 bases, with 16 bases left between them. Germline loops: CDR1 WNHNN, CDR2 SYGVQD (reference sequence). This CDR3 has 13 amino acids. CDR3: CASSDTGGRRAFF. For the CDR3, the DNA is TGCGCCAGCAGTGATACAGGCGGCAGGCGGGCTTTCTTT.

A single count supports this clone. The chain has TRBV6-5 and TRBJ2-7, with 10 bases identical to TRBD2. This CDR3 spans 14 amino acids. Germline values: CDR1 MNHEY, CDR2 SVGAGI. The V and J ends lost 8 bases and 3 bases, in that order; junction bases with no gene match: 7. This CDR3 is CASSKLAGLYEQYF. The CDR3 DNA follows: TGTGCCAGCTCCAAACTAGCGGGACTCTACGAGCAGTACTTC.

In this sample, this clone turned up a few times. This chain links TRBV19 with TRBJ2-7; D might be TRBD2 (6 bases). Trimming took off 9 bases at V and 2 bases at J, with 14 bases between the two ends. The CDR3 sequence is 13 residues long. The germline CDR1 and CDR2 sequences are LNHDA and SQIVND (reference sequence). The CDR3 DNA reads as TGTGCCAGCGGGGTTGGGGGGACCTACGAGCAGTACTTC. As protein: CASGVGGTYEQYF.

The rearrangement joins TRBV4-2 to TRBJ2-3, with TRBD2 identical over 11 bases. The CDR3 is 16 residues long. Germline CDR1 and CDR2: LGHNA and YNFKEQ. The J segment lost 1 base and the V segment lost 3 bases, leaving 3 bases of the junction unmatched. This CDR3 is CASSQRGLAGTDTQYF. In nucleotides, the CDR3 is TGTGCCAGCAGCCAGAGGGGACTAGCGGGCACAGATACGCAGTATTTT.

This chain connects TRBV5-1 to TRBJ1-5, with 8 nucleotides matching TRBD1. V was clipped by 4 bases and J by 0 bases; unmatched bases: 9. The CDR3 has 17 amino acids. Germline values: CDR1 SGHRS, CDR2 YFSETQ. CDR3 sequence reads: CASSPGQGSYSNQPQHF. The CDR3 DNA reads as TGCGCCAGCAGCCCCGGACAGGGATCCTATAGCAATCAGCCCCAGCATTTT.

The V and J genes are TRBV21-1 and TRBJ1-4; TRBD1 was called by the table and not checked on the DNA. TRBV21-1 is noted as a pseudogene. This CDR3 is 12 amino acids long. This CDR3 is CASRLRDTGPVF. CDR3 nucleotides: TGTGCCAGCAGACTCCGGGACACTGGACCAGTTTTT.

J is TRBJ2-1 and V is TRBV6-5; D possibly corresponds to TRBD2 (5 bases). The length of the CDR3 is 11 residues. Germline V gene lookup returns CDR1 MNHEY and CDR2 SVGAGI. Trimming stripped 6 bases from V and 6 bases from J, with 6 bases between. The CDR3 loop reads CASSTSNEQFF. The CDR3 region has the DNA TGTGCCAGCAGCACTAGCAATGAGCAGTTCTTC.

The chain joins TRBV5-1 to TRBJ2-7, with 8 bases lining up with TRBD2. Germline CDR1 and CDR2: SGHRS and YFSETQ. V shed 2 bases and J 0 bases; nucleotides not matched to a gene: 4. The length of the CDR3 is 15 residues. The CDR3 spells CASSFGGATSYEQYF. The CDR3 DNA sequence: TGCGCCAGCAGCTTCGGGGGGGCTACCTCCTACGAGCAGTACTTC.

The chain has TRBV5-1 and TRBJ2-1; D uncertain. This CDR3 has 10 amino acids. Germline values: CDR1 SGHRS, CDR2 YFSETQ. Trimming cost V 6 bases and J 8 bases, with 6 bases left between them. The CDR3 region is CASITDEQFF. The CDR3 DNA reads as TGCGCCAGCATTACAGATGAGCAGTTCTTC.

DNA for the CDR3: TGCGCCAGCAGCTTGGAAGGGAGTGGTGCAGATACGCAGTATTTT. It is translated as CASSLEGSGADTQYF. The chain is built from TRBV5-1 and TRBJ2-3; tentative D call: TRBD2 (5 bases). The germline V and J ends were trimmed by 0 bases and 4 bases, with 12 bases remaining between them. Germline assignment: CDR1 SGHRS and CDR2 YFSETQ. This CDR3 region has 15 residues.

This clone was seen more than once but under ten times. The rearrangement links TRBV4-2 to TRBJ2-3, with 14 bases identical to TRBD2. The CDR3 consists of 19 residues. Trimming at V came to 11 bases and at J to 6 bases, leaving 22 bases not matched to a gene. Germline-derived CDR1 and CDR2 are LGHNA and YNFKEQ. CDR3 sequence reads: CAAHRWSSGLAGGGDTQYF. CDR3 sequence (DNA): TGTGCCGCTCACCGGTGGTCCAGTGGACTAGCGGGAGGCGGGGATACGCAGTATTTT.

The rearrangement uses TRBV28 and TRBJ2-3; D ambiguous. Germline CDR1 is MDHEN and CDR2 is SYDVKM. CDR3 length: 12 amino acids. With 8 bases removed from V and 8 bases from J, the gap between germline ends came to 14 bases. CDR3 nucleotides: TGTGCCAGCCAAGCCCATTTTAGTACGCAGTATTTT. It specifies CASQAHFSTQYF.

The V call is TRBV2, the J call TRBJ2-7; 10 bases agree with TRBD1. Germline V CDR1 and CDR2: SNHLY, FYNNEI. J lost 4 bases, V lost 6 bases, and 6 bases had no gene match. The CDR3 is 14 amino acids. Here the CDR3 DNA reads TGTGCCAGCAGGGGACAGGGGTTCGCATACGAGCAGTACTTC. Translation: CASRGQGFAYEQYF.

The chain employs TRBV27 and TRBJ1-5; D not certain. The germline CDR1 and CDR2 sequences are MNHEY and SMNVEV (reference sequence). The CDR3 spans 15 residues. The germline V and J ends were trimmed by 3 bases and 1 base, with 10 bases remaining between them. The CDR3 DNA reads TGTGCCAGCAGTTTGGAGGGCAGAAGCAATCAGCCCCAGCATTTT. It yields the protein CASSLEGRSNQPQHF.

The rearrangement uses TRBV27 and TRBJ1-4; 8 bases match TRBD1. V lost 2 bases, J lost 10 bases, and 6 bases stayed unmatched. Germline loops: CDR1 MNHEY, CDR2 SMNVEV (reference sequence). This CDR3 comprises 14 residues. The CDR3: CASSLGTGVGKLFF. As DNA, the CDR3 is TGTGCCAGCAGTTTAGGGACAGGAGTCGGAAAACTGTTTTTT. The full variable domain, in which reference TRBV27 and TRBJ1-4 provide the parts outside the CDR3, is EAQVTQNPRYLITVTGKKLTVTCSQNMNHEYMSWYRQDPGLGLRQIYYSMNVEVTDKGDVPEGYKVSRKEKRNFPLILESPSPNQTSLYFCASSLGTGVGKLFFGSGTQLSVL.

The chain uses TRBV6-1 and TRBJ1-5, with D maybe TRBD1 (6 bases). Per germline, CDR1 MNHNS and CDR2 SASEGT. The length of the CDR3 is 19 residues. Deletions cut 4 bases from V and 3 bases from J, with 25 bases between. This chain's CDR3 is CASSVLGTPGTPYNQPQHF. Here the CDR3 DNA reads TGTGCCAGCAGTGTCCTCGGAACCCCCGGGACACCCTACAATCAGCCCCAGCATTTT.